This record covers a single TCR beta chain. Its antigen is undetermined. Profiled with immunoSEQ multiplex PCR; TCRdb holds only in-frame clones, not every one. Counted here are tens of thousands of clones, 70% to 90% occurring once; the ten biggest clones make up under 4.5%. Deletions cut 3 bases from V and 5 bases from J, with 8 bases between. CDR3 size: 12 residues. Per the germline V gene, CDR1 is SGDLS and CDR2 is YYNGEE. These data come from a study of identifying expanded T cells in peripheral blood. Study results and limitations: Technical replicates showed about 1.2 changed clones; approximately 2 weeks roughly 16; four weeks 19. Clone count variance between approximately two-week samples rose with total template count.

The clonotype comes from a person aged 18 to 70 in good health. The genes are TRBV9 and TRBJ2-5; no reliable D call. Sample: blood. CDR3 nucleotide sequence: TGTGCCAGCAGCGCGCCCTCGGAGACCCAGTACTTC. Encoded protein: CASSAPSETQYF.